A selection of T cell receptor beta chains follows, all from one sample in a study of T cell repertoires in cytomegalovirus infection. One entry per CDR3 protein, called by TCRdb with MiXCR from the reads. Altogether about 920,000 distinct CDR3 sequences are present, 31% being singletons, with the ten largest covering over 12%. Which antigens these TCRs recognize remains unknown. The source was cultured CD8+ T cells from PBMCs, collected from culture after CMV antigen stimulation. These receptors were taken from a human donor in good health (CMV status not recorded). Some clones in this sample may be carry-over from other donors' samples. Each CDR3 is given with its conserved first and last residue. The order of the fields is V gene, J gene, CDR3 protein.

>TRBV5-5|TRBJ2-5
CASSLSGRSQETQYF
>TRBV7-8|TRBJ1-1
CAGRGTGTTEAFF
>TRBV7-9|TRBJ2-7
CASRYDRDLPYEQYF
>TRBV25-1|TRBJ2-3
CVSSEQGYTDTQYF
>TRBV19|TRBJ1-5
CASTDLTGGYQPQHF
>TRBV12-3/TRBV12-4|TRBJ2-1
CASSAGQGINEQFF
>TRBV20-1|TRBJ2-3
CSAFLRLAGVTDTQYF
>TRBV7-8|TRBJ2-2
CASLGQGPTGELFF
>TRBV29-1|TRBJ2-3
CSVEEELTDTQYF
>TRBV3-1|TRBJ2-1
CASSHWTGRDEQFF
>TRBV7-6|TRBJ2-1
CASSLVGLGRGVHEQFF
>TRBV29-1|TRBJ1-1
CSVEMGQGGPNTEAFF
>TRBV5-1|TRBJ1-5
CASSWGTGVFGAPHQPQHF
>TRBV11-2|TRBJ2-2
CASSYFGQGRVPGPTTGELFF
>TRBV6-5|TRBJ2-5
CASSYTAETQYF
>TRBV6-2/TRBV6-3|TRBJ2-1
CASSPTPRGPYDNEQFF
>TRBV12-3/TRBV12-4|TRBJ1-4
CASSPELGLNEKLFF
>TRBV7-3|TRBJ2-1
CASRADSYNEQFF
>TRBV23-1|TRBJ1-5
CASRRGAKGDQPQHF
>TRBV4-1|TRBJ1-5
CASSQEITYSNQPQHF
>TRBV28|TRBJ2-2
CASSSTTGPTGELFF
>TRBV11-1|TRBJ1-1
CASSLTTGHTEAFF
>TRBV6-6|TRBJ2-7
CASCSRTDRGLEQYF
>TRBV14|TRBJ1-4
CASSPWGRNEKLFF
>TRBV15|TRBJ1-1
CATSSWTSEAFF
>TRBV7-9|TRBJ2-7
CASSGLGGNSYEQYF
>TRBV10-3|TRBJ2-1
CAISFGLAGGTGNEQFF
>TRBV6-6|TRBJ1-5
CASSYVRTGSNQPQHF
>TRBV7-8|TRBJ2-3
CASSLSLLTDTQYF
>TRBV12-3/TRBV12-4|TRBJ1-6
CASSLGQGYSPLHF
>TRBV6-2/TRBV6-3|TRBJ2-3
CASSYSLLAASTDTQYF
>TRBV12-3/TRBV12-4|TRBJ1-5
CASSFGKMSNQPQHF
>TRBV7-4|TRBJ1-1
CASSITGGVVNTEAFF
>TRBV2|TRBJ1-4
CASSDTGTAVSKLFF
>TRBV4-2|TRBJ1-1
CANSHRPAVNTEAFF
>TRBV20-1|TRBJ2-1
CSARVLAGATLLSYNEQFF
>TRBV9|TRBJ1-6
CASSPSGTGRINSPLHF
>TRBV6-6|TRBJ2-5
CASSRQGAQETQYF
>TRBV19|TRBJ1-1
CASLTGTSEAFF
>TRBV14|TRBJ1-2
CASSRYQGAAGYTF
>TRBV27|TRBJ2-3
CATQRTLAGGAADTQYF
>TRBV9|TRBJ2-3
CASSVGRGSTDTQYF
>TRBV10-2|TRBJ1-2
CASSEGGPLGYTF
>TRBV7-9|TRBJ2-2
CASSSTTGAGELFF
>TRBV12-5|TRBJ1-6
CASAPDGGNSPLHF
>TRBV4-1|TRBJ2-3
CASSQAGTGGPFDTQYF
>TRBV6-2/TRBV6-3|TRBJ2-1
CASTTDFRGYNEQFF
>TRBV7-9|TRBJ1-5
CASSLGQGSLPQHF
>TRBV5-1|TRBJ2-1
CASSFRQGGNEQFF
>TRBV7-9|TRBJ2-2
CASSFSVRPGELFF
>TRBV6-1|TRBJ2-1
CVSSSEQFF